These T cell receptor beta chains were read from a single sample in a study of cytomegalovirus exposure and HLA in healthy donors. Data came from immunoSEQ multiplex PCR; TCRdb stores just in-frame clones and leaves some out. The data contain 100,000 to 150,000 clones, about 96% of them singletons. Sequenced: PBMCs. Receptors were obtained from a man between 18 and 29 years old in good health and CMV-seronegative. Each CDR3 is given with its conserved first and last residue. The order of the fields is clone size, D gene, J gene, V gene, CDR3 DNA, CDR3 protein. The D gene is left open where the match is weak. Clone size is not always given. Where it is, it says once, few, many or a class for expanded clones.

clone size: .
D gene: .
J gene: TRBJ2-7
V gene: TRBV18
CDR3 DNA: TGTGCCAGCTCACCACCGGGCAACTACGAGCAGTACTTC
CDR3 protein: CASSPPGNYEQYF

clone size: .
D gene: .
J gene: TRBJ2-3
V gene: TRBV28
CDR3 DNA: TGTGCCAGCAGTCTCACAAACCCGATCGGAGGGTCATCCACAGATACGCAGTATTTT
CDR3 protein: CASSLTNPIGGSSTDTQYF

clone size: .
D gene: TRBD2
J gene: TRBJ2-7
V gene: TRBV11-3
CDR3 DNA: TGTGCCAGCAGCTTAGATAGCGGGACGCTCTACGAGCAGTACTTC
CDR3 protein: CASSLDSGTLYEQYF

clone size: .
D gene: TRBD2
J gene: TRBJ2-7
V gene: TRBV18
CDR3 DNA: TGTGCCAGCTCACCCGGACTAGCGGGGACCTCCTACGAGCAGTACTTC
CDR3 protein: CASSPGLAGTSYEQYF

clone size: .
D gene: TRBD2
J gene: TRBJ2-7
V gene: TRBV2
CDR3 DNA: TGTGCCAGCAGTGAAGCATCGAGCGGGAGGGCCTTTAGGGACGAGCAGTACTTC
CDR3 protein: CASSEASSGRAFRDEQYF

clone size: .
D gene: .
J gene: TRBJ2-2
V gene: TRBV5-1
CDR3 DNA: TGCGCCAGCAGCTTGTTCTCCGGGGAGCTGTTTTTT
CDR3 protein: CASSLFSGELFF

clone size: .
D gene: .
J gene: TRBJ1-3
V gene: TRBV5-8
CDR3 DNA: TGTGCCAGCGGGGACTTCTCTGGAAACACCATATATTTT
CDR3 protein: CASGDFSGNTIYF

clone size: .
D gene: TRBD1
J gene: TRBJ2-1
V gene: TRBV28
CDR3 DNA: TGTGCCAGCAGTTTGGGAGGCAGGGGGCGCCTGGAGGGGCAGTTCTTC
CDR3 protein: CASSLGGRGRLEGQFF

clone size: .
D gene: TRBD2
J gene: TRBJ2-1
V gene: TRBV10-3
CDR3 DNA: TGTGCCATCAGCAAATCTAGCGGGAGCTCCTACAATGAGCAGTTCTTC
CDR3 protein: CAISKSSGSSYNEQFF

clone size: .
D gene: TRBD2
J gene: TRBJ2-3
V gene: TRBV27
CDR3 DNA: TGTGCCAGCAATAGACTAGCGGGAGTAGATACGCAGTATTTT
CDR3 protein: CASNRLAGVDTQYF

clone size: .
D gene: TRBD2
J gene: TRBJ2-3
V gene: TRBV9
CDR3 DNA: TGTGCCAGCAGCGTAGGGGCTAGCGGGGTCGCAGATACGCAGTATTTT
CDR3 protein: CASSVGASGVADTQYF

clone size: .
D gene: .
J gene: TRBJ2-7
V gene: TRBV25-1
CDR3 DNA: TGTGCCAGCAGTGAATTTACTGCGGACTACGAGCAGTACTTC
CDR3 protein: CASSEFTADYEQYF

clone size: once
D gene: TRBD2
J gene: TRBJ2-1
V gene: TRBV19
CDR3 DNA: TGTGCCTCAAAACAGAAGGGACTAGCGGGAGTAAGCATCAATGAGCAGTTCTTC
CDR3 protein: CASKQKGLAGVSINEQFF

clone size: .
D gene: TRBD2
J gene: TRBJ2-3
V gene: TRBV4-1
CDR3 DNA: TGCGCCAGCAGCCTGACTAGCGGGGGGTCTAGCACAGATACGCAGTATTTT
CDR3 protein: CASSLTSGGSSTDTQYF

clone size: .
D gene: TRBD2
J gene: TRBJ2-1
V gene: TRBV7-9
CDR3 DNA: TGTGCCAGCATTCGGGACTACCTCTACAATGAGCAGTTCTTC
CDR3 protein: CASIRDYLYNEQFF

clone size: .
D gene: .
J gene: TRBJ1-2
V gene: TRBV28
CDR3 DNA: TGTGCCAGCAGTTGGTGGGACACCACCCTGCTAGGCTATGGCTACACCTTC
CDR3 protein: CASSWWDTTLLGYGYTF

clone size: .
D gene: TRBD2
J gene: TRBJ2-7
V gene: TRBV11-2
CDR3 DNA: TGTGCCAGCAGCTTAGACCTAGCGGGGACCTACGAGCAGTACTTC
CDR3 protein: CASSLDLAGTYEQYF

clone size: .
D gene: TRBD1
J gene: TRBJ1-2
V gene: TRBV6-4
CDR3 DNA: TGTGCCAGCAGTGGGGACAGGGTCGGCTACACCTTC
CDR3 protein: CASSGDRVGYTF

clone size: .
D gene: TRBD1
J gene: TRBJ2-7
V gene: TRBV7-2
CDR3 DNA: TGTGCCAGCAGCTTAAGGGGGACAGGGTCCTACGAGCAGTACTTC
CDR3 protein: CASSLRGTGSYEQYF

clone size: .
D gene: TRBD2
J gene: TRBJ2-5
V gene: TRBV9
CDR3 DNA: TGTGCCAGCAGCGTACTAGCGGGTGGGGAGACCCAGTACTTC
CDR3 protein: CASSVLAGGETQYF

clone size: .
D gene: TRBD1
J gene: TRBJ1-2
V gene: TRBV28
CDR3 DNA: TGTGCCAGCAGACGTGACAGGGGTGGAGAGGGCTACACCTTC
CDR3 protein: CASRRDRGGEGYTF

clone size: .
D gene: TRBD2
J gene: TRBJ2-3
V gene: TRBV2
CDR3 DNA: TGTGCCAGCAGAAGGCTAGCGGGAGGGAACACAGATACGCAGTATTTT
CDR3 protein: CASRRLAGGNTDTQYF

clone size: .
D gene: .
J gene: TRBJ1-5
V gene: TRBV28
CDR3 DNA: TGTGCCAGCACCCACAATCAGCCCCAGCATTTT
CDR3 protein: CASTHNQPQHF